The source of this TCR beta chain is a study of T cell responses to AZD1222 COVID-19 vaccine. Notes on the study in general: Unmutated variant regions are reportedly targeted by nearly half of spike-specific TCRs. A mostly white British donor set with more females was recruited, and clonal diversity was possibly underestimated.

Here immunoSEQ multiplex PCR was the method, and the copy in TCRdb shows in-frame clones only, minus some. The sample has about 110,000 clones, approximately 90% seen once. Points on this clone: What it binds is unknown.

The sample was peripheral blood, taken 28 days after the second AZD1222 dose. The sequence was collected from an adult who received the AZD1222 COVID-19 vaccine.

CDR3 loop: CASITGTALAVAKNIQYF. CDR3 DNA: TGCGCCAGCATCACCGGGACAGCCCTTGCGGTGGCCAAAAACATTCAGTACTTC. This sequence joins TRBV5-1 and TRBJ2-4, with 7 bases matching TRBD1. This CDR3 contains 18 residues. V shed 6 bases, J shed 1 base, and the junction held 16 bases outside the gene matches. Germline CDR1 and CDR2: SGHRS and YFSETQ.